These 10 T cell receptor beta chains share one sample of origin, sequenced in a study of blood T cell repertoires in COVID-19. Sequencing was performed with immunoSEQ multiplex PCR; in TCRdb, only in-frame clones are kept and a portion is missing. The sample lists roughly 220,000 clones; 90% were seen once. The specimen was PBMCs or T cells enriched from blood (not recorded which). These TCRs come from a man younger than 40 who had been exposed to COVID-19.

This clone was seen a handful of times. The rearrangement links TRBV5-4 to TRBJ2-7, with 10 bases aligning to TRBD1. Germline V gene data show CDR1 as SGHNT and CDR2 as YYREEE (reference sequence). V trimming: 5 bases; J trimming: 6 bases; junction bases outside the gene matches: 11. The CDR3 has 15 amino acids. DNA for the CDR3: TGTGCCAGCAGTAAGGTGGGGACAGGGGATCTCGAGCAGTACTTC. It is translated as CASSKVGTGDLEQYF.

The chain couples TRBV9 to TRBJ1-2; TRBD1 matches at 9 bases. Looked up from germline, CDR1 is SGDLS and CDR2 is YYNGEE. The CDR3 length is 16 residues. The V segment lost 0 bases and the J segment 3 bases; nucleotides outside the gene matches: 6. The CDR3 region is CASSVGQGEKDYGYTF. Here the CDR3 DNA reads TGTGCCAGCAGCGTAGGACAGGGGGAGAAAGACTATGGCTACACCTTC.

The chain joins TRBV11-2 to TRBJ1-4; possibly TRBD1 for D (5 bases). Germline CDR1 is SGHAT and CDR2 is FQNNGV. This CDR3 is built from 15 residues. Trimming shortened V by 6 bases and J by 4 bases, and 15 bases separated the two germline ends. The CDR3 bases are TGTGCCAGCAGACCTCAGGGAGGAAGTAATGAAAAACTGTTTTTT. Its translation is CASRPQGGSNEKLFF.

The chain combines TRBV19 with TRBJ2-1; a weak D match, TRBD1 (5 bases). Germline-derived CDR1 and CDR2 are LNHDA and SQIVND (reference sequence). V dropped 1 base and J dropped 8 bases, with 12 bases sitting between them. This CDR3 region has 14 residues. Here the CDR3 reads CASSIVSDSYEQFF. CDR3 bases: TGTGCCAGTAGTATAGTCTCCGACAGTTATGAGCAGTTCTTC.

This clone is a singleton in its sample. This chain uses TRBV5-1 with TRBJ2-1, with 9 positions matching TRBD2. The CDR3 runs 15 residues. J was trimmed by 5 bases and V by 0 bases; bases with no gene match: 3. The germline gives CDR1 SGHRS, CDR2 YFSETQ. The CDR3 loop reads CASSLGGGVNNEQFF. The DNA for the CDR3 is TGCGCCAGCAGCTTGGGCGGGGGGGTGAACAATGAGCAGTTCTTC.

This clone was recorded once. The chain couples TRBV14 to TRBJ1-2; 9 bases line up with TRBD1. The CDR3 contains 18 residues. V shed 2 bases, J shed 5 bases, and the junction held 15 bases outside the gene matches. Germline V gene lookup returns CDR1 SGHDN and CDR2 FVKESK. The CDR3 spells CASSQFGQGRTLDYGYTF. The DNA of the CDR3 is TGTGCCAGCAGCCAATTCGGACAGGGGCGTACCTTGGATTATGGCTACACCTTC.

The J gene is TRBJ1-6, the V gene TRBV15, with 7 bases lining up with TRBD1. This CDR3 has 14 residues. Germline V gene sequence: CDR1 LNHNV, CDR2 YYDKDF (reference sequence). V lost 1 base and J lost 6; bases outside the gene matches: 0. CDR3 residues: CATSRGQGNSPLHF. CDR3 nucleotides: TGTGCCACCAGCAGAGGACAGGGTAATTCACCCCTCCACTTT.

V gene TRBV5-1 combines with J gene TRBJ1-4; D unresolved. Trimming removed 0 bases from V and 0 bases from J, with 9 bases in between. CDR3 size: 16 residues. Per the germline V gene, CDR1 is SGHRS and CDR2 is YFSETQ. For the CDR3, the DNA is TGCGCCAGCAGCTTGGGGTACGGGACAACTAATGAAAAACTGTTTTTT. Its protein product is CASSLGYGTTNEKLFF. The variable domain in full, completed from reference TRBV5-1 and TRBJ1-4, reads KAGVTQTPRYLIKTRGQQVTLSCSPISGHRSVSWYQQTPGQGLQFLFEYFSETQRNKGNFPGRFSGRQFSNSRSEMNVSTLELGDSALYLCASSLGYGTTNEKLFFGSGTQLSVL.

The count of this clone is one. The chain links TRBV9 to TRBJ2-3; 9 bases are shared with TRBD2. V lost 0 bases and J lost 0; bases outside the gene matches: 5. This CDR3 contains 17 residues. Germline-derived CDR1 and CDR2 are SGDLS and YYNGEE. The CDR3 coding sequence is TGTGCCAGCAGCGTAGGGGCGGGACTAGCTAGCACAGATACGCAGTATTTT. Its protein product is CASSVGAGLASTDTQYF.

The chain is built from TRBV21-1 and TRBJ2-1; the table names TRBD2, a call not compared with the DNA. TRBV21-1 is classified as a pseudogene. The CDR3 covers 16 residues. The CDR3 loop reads CASSPWGGRDCNEQFF. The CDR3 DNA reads TGTGCCAGCAGCCCATGGGGGGGGCGGGATTGCAATGAGCAGTTCTTC.